Listed below are T cell receptor beta chains from one sample, sequenced in a study of OX40 agonist ivuxolimab in advanced cancers. Method: immunoSEQ multiplex PCR; TCRdb's copy keeps in-frame clones and lacks some. The table has approximately 90,000 clones, 87% seen once. Sequencing was performed on CD4+ or CD8+ T cells sorted from blood, taken in a trial of the OX40 agonist ivuxolimab. Every receptor here comes from an adult with an advanced solid tumor such as melanoma, head and neck, liver or kidney cancer. The CDR3 runs from the conserved cysteine through the conserved F or W. A D gene is named only where the DNA matches it firmly. Clone size is not always given. Where it is, it says once, few, many or a class for expanded clones.

abundance	d_gene	v_gene	j_gene	CDR3nt	CDR3aa
NA	NA	TRBV7-3	TRBJ1-2	TGTGCCAGCAGCTTAAACGCATATTATGGCTACACCTTC	CASSLNAYYGYTF
NA	TRBD1	TRBV15	TRBJ2-1	TGTGCCACCAGCAGAGGGGACAGGGGCAATGAGCAGTTCTTC	CATSRGDRGNEQFF
NA	NA	TRBV7-3	TRBJ2-2	TGTGCCAGCAGCTTATCCCCTATCCGGGAACGGAGCACCGGGGAGCTGTTTTTT	CASSLSPIRERSTGELFF
NA	NA	TRBV9	TRBJ1-1	TGTGCCAGCAGCCCTAGCGGGGGCACGGACACTGAAGCTTTCTTT	CASSPSGGTDTEAFF
NA	TRBD2	TRBV7-9	TRBJ2-7	TGTGCCAGCAGCCTAAGCGGGAGTTCCCTCGAGCAGTACTTC	CASSLSGSSLEQYF
once	TRBD1	TRBV5-1	TRBJ2-2	TGCGCCAGCAGCCCCCACAGGGGAACCCTGAACACCGGGGAGCTGTTTTTT	CASSPHRGTLNTGELFF
NA	NA	TRBV25-1	TRBJ2-7	TGTGCCAGCAGTTACTCCTACGAGCAGTACTTC	CASSYSYEQYF
NA	TRBD2	TRBV6-5	TRBJ2-7	TGTGCCAGCACTTTACTAGCGGGGGCTTTCGAGCAGTACTTC	CASTLLAGAFEQYF
NA	NA	TRBV7-2	TRBJ2-1	TGTGCCAGCAGCCCCCCCGGGGGCTACAATGAGCAGTTCTTC	CASSPPGGYNEQFF
NA	NA	TRBV5-1	TRBJ1-1	TGCGCCAGCAGCTCCCTCCGGGGGAGGACTGAAGCTTTCTTT	CASSSLRGRTEAFF
NA	NA	TRBV28	TRBJ2-7	TGTGCCAGCAGTTTAAGGGTGGGGCTCTTACACAGGAGCTCCTACGAGCAGTACTTC	CASSLRVGLLHRSSYEQYF
once	NA	TRBV19	TRBJ2-4	TGTGCCAGTAGTACGGGACGTCTCAAAAACATTCAGTACTTC	CASSTGRLKNIQYF
NA	TRBD2	TRBV5-1	TRBJ2-1	TGCGCCAGCAGCTTGGGGGGGTCTAGCGGTGTAGAGCAGTTCTTC	CASSLGGSSGVEQFF
NA	NA	TRBV5-1	TRBJ2-2	TGCGCCAGCAGCTTGGACGGGGAGACCGGGGAGCTGTTTTTT	CASSLDGETGELFF
few	NA	TRBV28	TRBJ2-7	TGTGCCAGCAGTTTATCGGATCGGGGCGTGGGCGAGCAGTACTTC	CASSLSDRGVGEQYF
NA	TRBD2	TRBV7-9	TRBJ2-3	TGTGCCAGCAGCCCTAGCGGGGGCACAGATACGCAGTATTTT	CASSPSGGTDTQYF
NA	NA	TRBV9	TRBJ2-3	TGTGCCAGCAGCGTAGGGTCAGGGAGGAGTACAGATACGCAGTATTTT	CASSVGSGRSTDTQYF
NA	NA	TRBV28	TRBJ1-2	TGTGCCAGCAGTCTCGCCTACCAGAAGAGCTATGGCTACACCTTC	CASSLAYQKSYGYTF
NA	NA	TRBV9	TRBJ2-1	TGTGCCAGCAGTCCTCGGACTGCAAGGCCCTACAATGAGCAGTTCTTC	CASSPRTARPYNEQFF
NA	NA	TRBV7-8	TRBJ1-4	TGTGCCAGCAGCCCCGGGGGTAGGCAGGGAAGAGGTGAAAAACTGTTTTTT	CASSPGGRQGRGEKLFF
NA	NA	TRBV4-3	TRBJ2-2	TGCGCCAGCAGCCCCAGGGCGCTTCCCCACACCGGGGAGCTGTTTTTT	CASSPRALPHTGELFF
once	TRBD1	TRBV6-4	TRBJ2-2	TGTGCCAGCAGCGACGAGCAGGGGGCGAACACCGGGGAGCTGTTTTTT	CASSDEQGANTGELFF
NA	NA	TRBV7-6	TRBJ1-1	TGTGCCAGCAGCGCGGGTGGGAACACTGAAGCTTTCTTT	CASSAGGNTEAFF
NA	NA	TRBV5-1	TRBJ2-5	TGCGCCAGCAGCCTCGGTTCCCAAGAGACCCAGTACTTC	CASSLGSQETQYF
NA	NA	TRBV6-1	TRBJ1-2	TGTGCCAGCAGTGAAGAACGGAGTAGGGTATACGGCTACACCTTC	CASSEERSRVYGYTF
NA	NA	TRBV2	TRBJ2-7	TGTGCCAGCAGTGAAGTCGTCCTACGGAGTGGCAGGTACGAGCAGTACTTC	CASSEVVLRSGRYEQYF
NA	NA	TRBV18	TRBJ2-1	TGTGCCAGCTCAATAGAGATAGGAACCTACAATGAGCAGTTCTTC	CASSIEIGTYNEQFF
NA	NA	TRBV13	TRBJ2-2	TGTGCCAGCAGCTTAGGTCGCACCGGGGAGCTGTTTTTT	CASSLGRTGELFF
NA	TRBD2	TRBV13	TRBJ2-1	TGTGCCAGCAGCCCTAGCGGGGGCTACTCCTACAATGAGCAGTTCTTC	CASSPSGGYSYNEQFF
NA	TRBD1	TRBV19	TRBJ1-5	TGTGCCAGTAGTGTCGGACAGGTCGTCGTTCCCCAGCATTTT	CASSVGQVVVPQHF
NA	NA	TRBV7-2	TRBJ1-6	TGTGCCAGCGGGACGGGGGACTATAATTCACCCCTCCACTTT	CASGTGDYNSPLHF
NA	NA	TRBV29-1	TRBJ1-2	TGCAGCGTGCTCCCGGAGGGTCGGGATGGCTACACCTTC	CSVLPEGRDGYTF
NA	NA	TRBV5-4	TRBJ2-3	TGTGCCAGCAGCTTGAGGCTAGCTTTCGCAGATACGCAGTATTTT	CASSLRLAFADTQYF
NA	NA	TRBV5-5	TRBJ1-5	TGTGCCAGCAGCTTGGGACTCGATCAGCCCCAGCATTTT	CASSLGLDQPQHF
few	NA	TRBV7-3	TRBJ1-2	TGTGCCAGCAGCCCCCCAGGATCCTATGGCTACACCTTC	CASSPPGSYGYTF
NA	NA	TRBV30	TRBJ1-2	TGTGCCTGGAGTGAAGGGGACTATGGCTACACCTTC	CAWSEGDYGYTF
NA	NA	TRBV28	TRBJ1-4	TGTGCCAGCAGTTTTGAAATCCGCGGTGAAAAACTGTTTTTT	CASSFEIRGEKLFF
NA	NA	TRBV7-2	TRBJ2-2	TGTGCCAGCAGCTGGAGATTCAACACCGGGGAGCTGTTTTTT	CASSWRFNTGELFF
once	TRBD1	TRBV6-6	TRBJ2-7	TGTGCCAGCAGCCCCGGACAGGCCTTGGGAGAGCAGTACTTC	CASSPGQALGEQYF
NA	NA	TRBV5-1	TRBJ1-1	TGCGCCAGCAGCCTGACAGCAGGATCCGCTGAAGCTTTCTTT	CASSLTAGSAEAFF
NA	NA	TRBV30	TRBJ2-3	TGTGCCTGGAGTGTTCCCTTGGACGGCCTGAGCACAGATACGCAGTATTTT	CAWSVPLDGLSTDTQYF
NA	NA	TRBV30	TRBJ1-6	TGTGCCTGGAGTGTCCCAGGGTCGAATTCACCCCTCCACTTT	CAWSVPGSNSPLHF
NA	NA	TRBV30	TRBJ1-2	TGTGCCTGGAGGTGGGCGGGGGCGCCCTATGGCTACACCTTC	CAWRWAGAPYGYTF
NA	NA	TRBV5-1	TRBJ1-4	TGCGCCAGCAGCTTGGGTCTAGGGGAGACTAATGAAAAACTGTTTTTT	CASSLGLGETNEKLFF
NA	TRBD1	TRBV7-2	TRBJ2-1	TGTGCCAGCAGTTTCAGTCCGGGACAGGGACACAATGAGCAGTTCTTC	CASSFSPGQGHNEQFF
NA	NA	TRBV19	TRBJ1-2	TGTGCCAGTAGTATAACGAACTATGGCTACACCTTC	CASSITNYGYTF
NA	NA	TRBV9	TRBJ2-2	TGTGCCAGCAGCCTACAGGGACAACCCGGGACCGGGGAGCTGTTTTTT	CASSLQGQPGTGELFF
NA	NA	TRBV2	TRBJ1-1	TGTGCCAGCTCCGGGGGGAGCACTGAAGCTTTCTTT	CASSGGSTEAFF
NA	NA	TRBV5-4	TRBJ1-3	TGTGCCAGCAGCTTTGCTCGGGACGGCATCTCTGGAAACACCATATATTTT	CASSFARDGISGNTIYF
NA	NA	TRBV5-1	TRBJ2-1	TGCGCCAGCAGCACGGGTGGAGGGCTTTACAATGAGCAGTTCTTC	CASSTGGGLYNEQFF
once	NA	TRBV5-1	TRBJ2-1	TGCGCCAGCAGCTTGGTAAGGGAAAATGAGCAGTTCTTC	CASSLVRENEQFF
NA	NA	TRBV9	TRBJ2-1	TGTGCCAGCAGCGTAGTAAGGGGGGGCGAATCCGCCAATGAGCAGTTCTTC	CASSVVRGGESANEQFF
NA	TRBD1	TRBV5-1	TRBJ2-3	TGCGCCAGCAGCCCGACAGGGGCCACAGATACGCAGTATTTT	CASSPTGATDTQYF
NA	NA	TRBV6-4	TRBJ2-1	TGTGCCAGCAGTGAGATGACCCTCGGTAGTGAGCAGTTCTTC	CASSEMTLGSEQFF